Below are 15 T cell receptor beta chains sequenced from a single sample in a study of cytomegalovirus exposure and HLA in healthy donors. Libraries were prepared by immunoSEQ multiplex PCR; TCRdb keeps only in-frame clonotypes and omits some of them. In the table there are more than 130,000 clones, 88% of which are singletons. The sample was PBMCs. All receptors derive from a woman between 18 and 29 years old in good health and CMV-seropositive.

The chain couples TRBV28 to TRBJ2-7; 8 bases line up with TRBD1. The CDR3 runs 15 residues. Germline CDR1 is MDHEN and CDR2 is SYDVKM. The junction had 4 bases not matched to a gene; V was cut back by 1 base and J by 2 bases. CDR3 nucleotides: TGTGCCAGCAGTTTATTCCCGGGACAGGCCTACGAGCAGTACTTC. This sequence encodes CASSLFPGQAYEQYF.

In this sample, this clone turned up once. The V and J genes are TRBV15 and TRBJ1-2; 7 bases are shared with TRBD1. There are 16 residues in the CDR3. Germline CDR1 reads LNHNV; CDR2 reads YYDKDF (reference sequence). With V trimmed by 5 bases and J by 4 bases, 13 bases remained unmatched. The CDR3 loop is CATSGSSGGFVYGYTF. The CDR3 DNA reads TGTGCCACCAGCGGTTCTTCAGGGGGATTCGTCTATGGCTACACCTTC.

The chain links TRBV7-6 to TRBJ2-6; maybe TRBD1 (5 bases). The CDR3 has 16 amino acids. Trimming stripped 1 base from V and 0 bases from J, with 7 bases between. CDR1 SGHVS and CDR2 FNYEAQ come from the germline V gene. The CDR3 DNA reads as TGTGCCAGCAGCTTAGAACAGGACTCTGGGGCCAACGTCCTGACTTTC. It yields the protein CASSLEQDSGANVLTF.

The rearrangement joins TRBV28 to TRBJ1-2, with D perhaps TRBD1 (5 bases). This CDR3 spans 14 amino acids. The germline gives CDR1 MDHEN, CDR2 SYDVKM. Trimming took 3 bases from V and 6 from J, leaving 14 bases between them. CDR3 coding DNA: TGTGCCAGCAGTTTTAAAGGGGTTCAAAATGGCTACACCTTC. Translated: CASSFKGVQNGYTF.

DNA for the CDR3: TGTGCCAGTAGTATGCGGGCTAGCGGAAGACACAATGAGCAGTTCTTC. Protein sequence: CASSMRASGRHNEQFF. The J gene is TRBJ2-1, the V gene TRBV19; 7 bases fit TRBD2. Germline values: CDR1 LNHDA, CDR2 SQIVND (reference sequence). The V gene end was trimmed by 3 bases and the J gene end by 5 bases; junction bases not matched to a gene: 10. The CDR3 sequence is 16 residues long.

The V call is TRBV6-1, the J call TRBJ1-6, with TRBD1 as a possible D gene (5 bases). From germline, CDR1 is MNHNS and CDR2 SASEGT. The CDR3 contains 14 residues. V lost 5 bases and J lost 14, with 19 bases in between. CDR3 DNA: TGTGCCAGCAGTAAACCGCCCAGGGCCGTAGCCCTCCACTTT. Translating it yields CASSKPPRAVALHF.

This chain connects TRBV5-8 to TRBJ2-7, with TRBD2 matching 10 bases. V trimming: 1 base; J trimming: 5 bases; junction bases outside the gene matches: 6. CDR1 SGHTS and CDR2 YDEGEE come from the germline V gene. The length of the CDR3 is 15 residues. DNA for the CDR3: TGTGCCAGCAGCTTGTCGGTCCTAGCGGGAGACGAGCAGTACTTC. Its protein is CASSLSVLAGDEQYF.

The chain joins TRBV18 to TRBJ2-7; D perhaps matches TRBD2 (5 bases). The CDR3 has 15 residues. In germline, CDR1 is KGHSH, CDR2 LQKENI. V was shortened by 3 bases and J by 2 bases, with 14 bases between the two germline ends. The DNA of the CDR3 is TGTGCCAGCTCACCGACAACTAGTGAACCCTACGAGCAGTACTTC. It encodes CASSPTTSEPYEQYF.

The rearrangement links TRBV5-4 to TRBJ2-7; 7 positions agree with TRBD1. Per the germline V gene, CDR1 is SGHNT and CDR2 is YYREEE (reference sequence). The length of the CDR3 is 15 residues. V shed 0 bases and J 5 bases; nucleotides not matched to a gene: 8. The CDR3 loop reads CASSLAQTGMDEQYF. CDR3 bases: TGTGCCAGCAGCTTGGCACAGACAGGGATGGACGAGCAGTACTTC.

This clone appeared once. This chain links TRBV19 with TRBJ1-2, with D possibly TRBD1 on 6 matching bases. With 8 bases removed from V and 8 bases from J, the gap between germline ends came to 24 bases. The CDR3 sequence is 15 residues long. Germline V gene sequence: CDR1 LNHDA, CDR2 SQIVND (reference sequence). The CDR3 loop is CASGPQTGSAVGYTF. The DNA of the CDR3 is TGTGCCAGTGGGCCCCAAACAGGGTCGGCGGTGGGCTACACCTTC.

This rearrangement joins TRBV6-5 to TRBJ2-5; perhaps TRBD2 as D (6 bases). The germline CDR1 and CDR2 sequences are MNHEY and SVGAGI. V was shortened by 0 bases and J by 5 bases, with 16 bases between the two germline ends. The CDR3 runs to 16 residues. The DNA of the CDR3 is TGTGCCAGCAGTTACTCCAGCGGGCGGGGCCGTGAGACCCAGTACTTC. It is translated as CASSYSSGRGRETQYF.

The chain recombines TRBV28 with TRBJ1-5; 10 bases agree with TRBD1. CDR3 size: 14 residues. CDR1 and CDR2 from the germline V gene are MDHEN and SYDVKM. The V gene end was trimmed by 8 bases and the J gene end by 1 base; junction bases not matched to a gene: 2. CDR3 region: CASRGQGSNQPQHF. CDR3 sequence (DNA): TGTGCCAGCCGGGGACAGGGGAGCAATCAGCCCCAGCATTTT.

The rearrangement joins TRBV6-5 to TRBJ2-7; D is uncertain. Per the germline V gene, CDR1 is MNHEY and CDR2 is SVGAGI. The CDR3 is made up of 13 amino acids. V was trimmed by 6 bases and J by 6 bases, leaving 15 bases between them. The CDR3 DNA follows: TGTGCCAGCAGACCCGATCAAGACTTCGAGCAGTACTTC. The encoded protein is CASRPDQDFEQYF.

The gene calls are TRBV7-8 and TRBJ2-1; 10 nucleotides line up with TRBD2. The length of the CDR3 is 14 residues. Per germline, CDR1 SGHVS and CDR2 FQNEAQ. Losses at the gene ends were 5 bases for V and 6 bases for J; bases not matched to a gene: 4. The CDR3 here is CASSTRTSGNEQFF. The CDR3 DNA follows: TGTGCCAGCAGCACTCGGACTAGCGGCAATGAGCAGTTCTTC.

The CDR3 spells CSAKEDEQFF. CDR3 nucleotides: TGCAGTGCTAAGGAGGATGAGCAGTTCTTC. This chain links TRBV20-1 with TRBJ2-1; D may be TRBD2 (5 bases). The CDR3 spans 10 residues. V was shortened by 4 bases and J by 8 bases, with 6 bases between the two germline ends. Germline assignment: CDR1 DFQATT and CDR2 SNEGSKA (reference sequence).